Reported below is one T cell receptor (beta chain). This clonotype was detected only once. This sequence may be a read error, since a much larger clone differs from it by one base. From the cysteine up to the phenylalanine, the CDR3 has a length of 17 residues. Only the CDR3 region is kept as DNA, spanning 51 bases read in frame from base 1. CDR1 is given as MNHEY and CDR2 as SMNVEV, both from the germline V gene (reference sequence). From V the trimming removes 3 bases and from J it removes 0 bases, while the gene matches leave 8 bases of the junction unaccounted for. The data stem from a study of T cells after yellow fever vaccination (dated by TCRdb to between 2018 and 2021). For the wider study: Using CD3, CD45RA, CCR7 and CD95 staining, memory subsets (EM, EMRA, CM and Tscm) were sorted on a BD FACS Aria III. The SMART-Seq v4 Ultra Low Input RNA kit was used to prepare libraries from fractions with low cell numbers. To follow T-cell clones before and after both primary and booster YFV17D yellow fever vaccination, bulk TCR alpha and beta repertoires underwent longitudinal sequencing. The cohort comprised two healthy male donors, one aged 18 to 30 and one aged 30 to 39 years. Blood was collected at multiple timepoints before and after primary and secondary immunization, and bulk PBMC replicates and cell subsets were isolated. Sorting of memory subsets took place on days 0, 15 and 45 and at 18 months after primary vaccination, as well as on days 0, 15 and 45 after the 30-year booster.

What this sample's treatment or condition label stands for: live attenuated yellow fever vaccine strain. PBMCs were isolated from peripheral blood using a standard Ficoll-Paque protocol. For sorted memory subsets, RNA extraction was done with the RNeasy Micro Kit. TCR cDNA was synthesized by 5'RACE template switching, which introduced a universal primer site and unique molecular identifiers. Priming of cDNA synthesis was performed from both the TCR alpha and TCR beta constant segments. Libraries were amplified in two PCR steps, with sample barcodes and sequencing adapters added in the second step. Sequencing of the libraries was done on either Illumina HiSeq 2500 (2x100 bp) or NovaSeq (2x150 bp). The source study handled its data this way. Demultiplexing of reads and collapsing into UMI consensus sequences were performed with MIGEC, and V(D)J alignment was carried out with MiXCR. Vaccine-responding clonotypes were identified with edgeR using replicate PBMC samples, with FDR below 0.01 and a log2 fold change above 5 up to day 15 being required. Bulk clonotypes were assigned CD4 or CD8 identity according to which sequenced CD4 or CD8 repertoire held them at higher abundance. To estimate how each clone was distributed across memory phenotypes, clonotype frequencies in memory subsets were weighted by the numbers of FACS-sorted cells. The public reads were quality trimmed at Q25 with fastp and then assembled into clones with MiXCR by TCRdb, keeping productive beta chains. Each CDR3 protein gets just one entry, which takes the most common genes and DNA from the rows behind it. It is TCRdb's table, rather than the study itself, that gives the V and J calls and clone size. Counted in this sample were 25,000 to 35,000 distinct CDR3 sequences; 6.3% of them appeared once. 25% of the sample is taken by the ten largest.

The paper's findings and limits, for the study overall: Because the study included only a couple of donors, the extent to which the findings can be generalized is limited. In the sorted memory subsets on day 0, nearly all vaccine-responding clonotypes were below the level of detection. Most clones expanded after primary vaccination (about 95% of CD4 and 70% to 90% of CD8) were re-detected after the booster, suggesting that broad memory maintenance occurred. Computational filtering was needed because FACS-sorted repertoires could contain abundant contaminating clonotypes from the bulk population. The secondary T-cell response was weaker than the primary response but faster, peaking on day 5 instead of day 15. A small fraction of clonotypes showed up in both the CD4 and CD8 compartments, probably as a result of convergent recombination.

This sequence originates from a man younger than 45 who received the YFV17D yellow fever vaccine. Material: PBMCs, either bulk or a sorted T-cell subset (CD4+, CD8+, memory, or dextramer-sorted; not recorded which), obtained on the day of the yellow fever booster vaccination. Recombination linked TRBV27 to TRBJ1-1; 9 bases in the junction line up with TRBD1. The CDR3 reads CASSLEGQGMMNTEAFF. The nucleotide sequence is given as TGTGCCAGCAGTTTGGAGGGACAGGGTATGATGAACACTGAAGCTTTCTTT.